This TCR beta chain was observed in a study of shared clonotypes between healthy human individuals. Study findings and constraints: Against clonotypes common to all four donors, non-shared ones had lower generation probabilities.

On this clone: Its antigen is as yet unknown.

Researchers divided each subset's genomic DNA evenly across several immunoSEQ plates. Method: immunoSEQ multiplex PCR; TCRdb's copy keeps in-frame clones and lacks some. The sample has just over 2,000,000 clones, roughly 95% seen once. The clonotype originates from a man between 18 and 35 years old in good health. The sequencing sample was made of naive CD4+ T cells sorted from blood. As for subset: CD45RA+ positively selected.

The CDR3 region is CASRRGLGGNIQYF. The CDR3 DNA sequence: TGTGCCAGCAGAAGGGGCCTCGGGGGAAACATTCAGTACTTC. The V gene is TRBV6-5, the J gene TRBJ2-4; D may be TRBD2 (6 bases). With 6 bases removed from V and 6 bases from J, the gap between germline ends came to 15 bases. From germline, CDR1 is MNHEY and CDR2 SVGAGI. There are 14 residues in the CDR3.